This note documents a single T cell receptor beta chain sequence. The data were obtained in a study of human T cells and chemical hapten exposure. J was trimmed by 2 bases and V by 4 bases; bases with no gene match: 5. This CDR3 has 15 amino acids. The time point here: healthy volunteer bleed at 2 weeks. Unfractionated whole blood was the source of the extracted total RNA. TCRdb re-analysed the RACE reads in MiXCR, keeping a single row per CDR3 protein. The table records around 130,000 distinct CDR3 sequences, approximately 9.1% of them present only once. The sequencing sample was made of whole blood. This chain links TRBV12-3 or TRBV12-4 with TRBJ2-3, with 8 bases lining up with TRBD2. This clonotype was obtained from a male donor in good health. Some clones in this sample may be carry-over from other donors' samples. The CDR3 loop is CASSSLAALTDTQYF. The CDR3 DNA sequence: TGTGCCAGCAGTTCACTAGCGGCCCTCACAGATACGCAGTATTTT.